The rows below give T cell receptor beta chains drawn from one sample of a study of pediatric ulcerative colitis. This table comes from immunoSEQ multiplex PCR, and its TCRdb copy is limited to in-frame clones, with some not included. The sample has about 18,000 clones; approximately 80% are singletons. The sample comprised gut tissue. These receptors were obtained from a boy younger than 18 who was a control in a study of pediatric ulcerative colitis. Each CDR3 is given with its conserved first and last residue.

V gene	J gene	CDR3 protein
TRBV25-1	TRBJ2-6	CASSDGGARGANVLTF
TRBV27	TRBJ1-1	CASSLEGGNTEAFF
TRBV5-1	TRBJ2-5	CASSSEVAETQYF
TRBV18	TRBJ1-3	CASSPLLTGEGGNTIYF
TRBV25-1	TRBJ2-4	CASSEQTGGVAKNIQYF
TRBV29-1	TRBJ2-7	CSVEAGSSTYEQYF
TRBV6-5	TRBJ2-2	CASSQGRTAGELFF
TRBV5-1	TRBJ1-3	CASRQGTGLNTIYF
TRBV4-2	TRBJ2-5	CASSQVAGEGQETQYF
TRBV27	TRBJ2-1	CASSSQGGGQFF
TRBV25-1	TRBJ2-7	CASSTGPYEQYF
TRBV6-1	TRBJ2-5	CASSEGDEGTQYF
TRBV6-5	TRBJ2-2	CASREGTARGELFF
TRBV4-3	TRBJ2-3	CARGTSGGTSTDTQYF
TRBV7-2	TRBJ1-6	CASSFSPGLSPLHF
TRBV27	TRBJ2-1	CASSFGYGAPDNEQFF
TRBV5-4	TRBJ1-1	CASSSPVQGDTEAFF
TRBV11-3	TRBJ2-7	CASSLWDRAEQYF
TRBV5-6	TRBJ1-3	CASSLLGSGGFKDTIYF
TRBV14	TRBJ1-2	CASSQGLYYGYTF
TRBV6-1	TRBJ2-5	CASSELAGGSETQYF
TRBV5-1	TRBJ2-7	CASSTGHYEQYF
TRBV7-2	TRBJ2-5	CASSLQGALETQYF
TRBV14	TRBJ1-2	CASSQNADRVGYTF
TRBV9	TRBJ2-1	CASSAASGGLLEQFF
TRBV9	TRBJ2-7	CASSVGLRSSYEQYF
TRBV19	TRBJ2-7	CASSKGQGVNEQYF
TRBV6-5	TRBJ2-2	CASSRVDTGELFF